The clone carrying this T cell receptor beta chain has a count of ten or more. Its antigen is unknown. V lost 3 bases and J 0 bases, leaving 20 bases between the germline ends. The V gene's germline CDR1 is SGHTA and CDR2 FQGNSA. The CDR3 runs to 18 residues. TCRdb used MiXCR to reprocess the 5' RACE reads, holding one entry per CDR3 protein. The table lists around 300,000 distinct CDR3 sequences, approximately 14% of them singletons. The sample originates from a study of T-cell memory formation after mild COVID-19. Across the whole study: TCR clusters were mostly donor specific. General study points: CD4+ clones that contracted lay mainly in CM and EM; CD8+ ones lay in EMRA. Later expanders leaned CD4+, whereas day 15 to 85 contracting clones were balanced CD4/CD8.

The TCR originated in a man between 18 and 29 years old who had mild COVID-19 (a few samples of this study predate the infection). Cell type and time point are not known. The sample taken for sequencing was PBMCs or a T cell subset sorted from them (not recorded which). The chain couples TRBV7-2 to TRBJ1-1; no clear D gene. The CDR3 loop reads CASSFPVDPWSMNTEAFF. Written as DNA, the CDR3 is TGTGCCAGCAGCTTCCCCGTGGACCCCTGGAGTATGAACACTGAAGCTTTCTTT.